This T cell receptor beta chain was sequenced during a study of T cell responses to AZD1222 COVID-19 vaccine. Study-wide points: Baseline antibody screening turned up just a handful of seropositive AZD1222 recipients. Spike as a whole was targeted by vaccine-associated CD4 TCRs, dominant at 160-218 and 743-854.

Profiling relied on immunoSEQ multiplex PCR, and the TCRdb table lists in-frame clones only, not all of them. The profile covers roughly 200,000 clones, with approximately 93% appearing a single time and about 3.5% taken by the ten largest. Regarding this clone: Antigen specificity is unknown.

Germline-derived CDR1 and CDR2 are MRHNA and SNTAGT. Trimming took off 0 bases at V and 2 bases at J, with 8 bases between the two ends. The CDR3 runs 15 residues. The TCR was taken from an adult who received the AZD1222 COVID-19 vaccine. Sequences were derived from peripheral blood, sampled 28 days after the second AZD1222 dose. The chain has TRBV6-4 and TRBJ2-1; D tentatively reads TRBD1 or TRBD2 (6 bases each). This CDR3 reads CASSDSGGTYNEQFF. CDR3 DNA: TGTGCCAGCAGTGACTCGGGGGGCACCTACAATGAGCAGTTCTTC.